The rows below give T cell receptor beta chains drawn from one sample of a study of blood T cell repertoires in COVID-19. Here immunoSEQ multiplex PCR was the method, and the copy in TCRdb shows in-frame clones only, minus some. The data hold approximately 120,000 clones, with more than 75% observed a single time. Sequences were obtained from peripheral blood. Receptors originate from a human donor in a cohort sampled during active COVID-19. Both conserved end residues are part of each CDR3. The D gene is left open where the match is weak. Not every row has a clone size; where given, it reads once, few, many or a size class.

D gene	V gene	J gene	clone size	CDR3 DNA	CDR3 protein
-	TRBV6-5	TRBJ2-3	-	TGTGCCAGCAGTTACGCCGGGTCCTTCACAGATACGCAGTATTTT	CASSYAGSFTDTQYF
-	TRBV5-1	TRBJ1-4	-	TGCGCCAGCAGCGCCAGTCGGGTGGGTAATGAAAAACTGTTTTTT	CASSASRVGNEKLFF
TRBD1	TRBV19	TRBJ1-4	-	TGTGCCAGTACCCTCGGCGGCGACAGGGGGGCAACTAATGAAAAACTGTTTTTT	CASTLGGDRGATNEKLFF
-	TRBV27	TRBJ2-7	-	TGTGCCAGCCCAAACCCCGGACAGAGGCTATCCTACGAGCAGTACTTC	CASPNPGQRLSYEQYF
TRBD1	TRBV27	TRBJ2-5	-	TGTGCCAGCAGGCCTCCGGGACAGCGCGCGGTGACCCAGTACTTC	CASRPPGQRAVTQYF
-	TRBV6-2/TRBV6-3	TRBJ2-6	-	TGTGCCAGCAGTTGGCCCTCTGGGGCCAACGTCCTGACTTTC	CASSWPSGANVLTF
-	TRBV19	TRBJ1-2	-	TGTGCCAGTAGTTTCGACTCCTTTGGCTACACCTTC	CASSFDSFGYTF
-	TRBV29-1	TRBJ1-1	-	TGCAGCGTTGTAGAGGCTCGGGAGACTGAAGCTTTCTTT	CSVVEARETEAFF
-	TRBV27	TRBJ2-3	-	TGTGCCAGCAGTTTATCGTTGAGGGGGAGCCTGAGTTTT	CASSLSLRGSLSF
-	TRBV2	TRBJ2-5	-	TGTGCCAGCACCCGAAAGGGGTCGTCAGGGATGTACCAAGAGACCCAGTACTTC	CASTRKGSSGMYQETQYF
TRBD2	TRBV4-1	TRBJ2-1	-	TGCGCCAGCAGCCAAGAGCACGCGGGGGATGAGCAGTTCTTC	CASSQEHAGDEQFF
TRBD2	TRBV6-2/TRBV6-3	TRBJ2-7	-	TGTGCCAGCAGTTACTCGGAGAGCGGGGGGCCTCCCTACGAGCAGTACTTC	CASSYSESGGPPYEQYF
TRBD2	TRBV3-1/TRBV3-2	TRBJ2-7	-	TGTGCCAGCAGCGCCCGGACTAGCGGGCCAAGCTCCTACGAGCAGTACTTC	CASSARTSGPSSYEQYF
TRBD2	TRBV5-1	TRBJ2-1	-	TGCGCCAGCAGCTCGACTAGCGGGAGGTCCTACAATGAGCAGTTCTTC	CASSSTSGRSYNEQFF
TRBD1	TRBV5-6	TRBJ1-4	-	TGTGCCAGCAGCCCTCCGGGACAGTTTAATGAAAAACTGTTTTTT	CASSPPGQFNEKLFF
-	TRBV29-1	TRBJ2-1	-	TGCAGCGCCTGGACCCCAAGGGGCAATGAGCAGTTCTTC	CSAWTPRGNEQFF
-	TRBV4-1	TRBJ2-7	-	TGCGCCAGCAGCCAAGTTACAGGACGACGGTCCTACGAGCAGTACTTC	CASSQVTGRRSYEQYF
-	TRBV7-2	TRBJ1-2	-	TGTGCCAGCAGCTTAATGGACAGTTACTATGGCTACACCTTC	CASSLMDSYYGYTF
-	TRBV2	TRBJ1-6	-	TGTGCCAGCAGGGGCAGGGGAAATAATTCACCCCTCCACTTT	CASRGRGNNSPLHF
-	TRBV11-2	TRBJ2-1	-	TGTGCCAGCAGCTTACCCGAGACTGGCTCCTACAATGAGCAGTTCTTC	CASSLPETGSYNEQFF
TRBD1	TRBV5-1	TRBJ2-7	-	TGCGCCAGCAGCTCTAGGACAGGGGATGAGCAGTACTTC	CASSSRTGDEQYF
TRBD1	TRBV28	TRBJ1-5	-	TGTGCCAGCAGTTTAGGGACAGGGGGCAGGGGCAATCAGCCCCAGCATTTT	CASSLGTGGRGNQPQHF
-	TRBV6-5	TRBJ2-5	-	TGTGCCAGCCTATCCCCCGGAGAGACCCAGTACTTC	CASLSPGETQYF
TRBD2	TRBV9	TRBJ2-3	few	TGTGCCAGCAGCGTAGAGAGCGGGGGGGTTTCAGATACGCAGTATTTT	CASSVESGGVSDTQYF
-	TRBV10-3	TRBJ2-6	-	TGTGCCATAGCCGGCTCTGGGGCCAACGTCCTGACTTTC	CAIAGSGANVLTF
-	TRBV3-1/TRBV3-2	TRBJ1-2	-	TGTGCCAGCAGCCTTAATAGTGGTGGTTTAGCTAACTATGGCTACACCTTC	CASSLNSGGLANYGYTF
-	TRBV28	TRBJ1-2	-	TGTGCCAGCAGTTTGGTGCAGGCAAACTATGGCTACACCTTC	CASSLVQANYGYTF
-	TRBV24-1	TRBJ2-5	-	TGTGCCACCAGTGGATCCTTCGGGACCCAGTACTTC	CATSGSFGTQYF
-	TRBV28	TRBJ1-3	-	TGTGCCAGCAGTCTCCCCGGAAACACCATATATTTT	CASSLPGNTIYF
TRBD2	TRBV7-6	TRBJ2-3	-	TGTGCCAGCAGCCAAACGGGGGCTAGCGGGGGATTGGGAGATACGCAGTATTTT	CASSQTGASGGLGDTQYF
TRBD2	TRBV4-1	TRBJ2-1	-	TGCGCCAGCAGCCAAGAGGGACTAGGGTCCAATGAGCAGTTCTTC	CASSQEGLGSNEQFF
-	TRBV12-3/TRBV12-4	TRBJ2-4	-	TGTGCCAGCAGTACTAACCCACAGGCGTGGCAGTACTTC	CASSTNPQAWQYF
TRBD1	TRBV6-1	TRBJ2-5	-	TGTGCCAGCAGTGACAGGGGGCTTGAAGAGACCCAGTACTTC	CASSDRGLEETQYF